The present TCR beta chain was sequenced within a study of cytomegalovirus exposure and HLA in healthy donors. Turning to the study itself: The approximately 670 first-cohort repertoires and the 95 to 150 validation repertoires shared the same platform, a later analysis reported.

As concerns this clone: Its antigen remains unknown.

This CDR3 comprises 15 residues. V shed 4 bases and J 2 bases; nucleotides not matched to a gene: 4. CDR1 is SGHDN and CDR2 is FVKESK in the germline V gene. Sequencing was performed with immunoSEQ multiplex PCR; in TCRdb, only in-frame clones are kept and a portion is missing. The table shows about 150,000 clones, with around 90% occurring only once. General study findings and limits: Usually a TCR sequence was rare, but some public TCRs were found in many donors.

This clonotype was obtained from a woman aged 18-29 years in good health and CMV-seropositive. Sequenced input: PBMCs. The chain joins TRBV14 to TRBJ1-2, with TRBD1 matching over 10 bases. The CDR3 is CASSPGQGYNYGYTF. The CDR3 bases are TGTGCCAGCAGCCCGGGACAGGGGTACAACTATGGCTACACCTTC.